This T cell receptor (beta chain) is drawn from a study of shared clonotypes between healthy human individuals. Study-wide findings and caveats: Clonotypes not shared had lower generation probabilities than those common to all four donors.

The assay was immunoSEQ multiplex PCR, and TCRdb's table has in-frame clones only and misses some. In the table there are some 2,100,000 clones, nearly 97% of which are singletons. With regard to this clone: Its antigen is undetermined.

The length of the CDR3 is 11 residues. The germline V gene encodes CDR1 LNHDA and CDR2 SQIVND (reference sequence). The ends were cut back, 6 bases at V and 6 bases at J, with 6 bases in the middle. The sample consisted of naive CD4+ T cells sorted from blood. Regarding subset: CD45RA+ positively selected. This sequence joins TRBV19 and TRBJ1-5; D call uncertain. The TCR was taken from a man in his late teens or twenties in good health. CDR3 protein: CASRHSQPQHF. The CDR3 DNA reads as TGTGCCAGTAGGCATAGTCAGCCCCAGCATTTT.